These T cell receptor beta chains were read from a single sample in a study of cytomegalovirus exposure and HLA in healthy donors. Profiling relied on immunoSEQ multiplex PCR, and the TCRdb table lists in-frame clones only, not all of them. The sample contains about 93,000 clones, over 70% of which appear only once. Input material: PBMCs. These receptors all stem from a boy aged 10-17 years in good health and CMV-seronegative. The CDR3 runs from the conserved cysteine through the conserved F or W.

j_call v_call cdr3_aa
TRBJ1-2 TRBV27 CASRHRDYGYTF
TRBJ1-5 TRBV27 CASSSPAGGWTQHF
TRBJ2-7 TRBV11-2 CASSLGRALDEQYF
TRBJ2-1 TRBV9 CASSSEGPEQFF
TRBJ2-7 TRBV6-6 CASSRRDRDYEQYF
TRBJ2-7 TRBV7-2 CASSQGQGGGEQYF
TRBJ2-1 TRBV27 CASSFPSAYNEQFF
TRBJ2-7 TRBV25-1 CASSDPPPGDEQYF
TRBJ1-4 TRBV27 CASSFGRTAEKLFF
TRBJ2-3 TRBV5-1 CASSLVGRKTDTQYF
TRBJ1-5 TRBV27 CASSWGGSQPQHF
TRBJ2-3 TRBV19 CASSDEGFGLAGSPDTQYF
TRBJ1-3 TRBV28 CASSLAGVAGNTIYF
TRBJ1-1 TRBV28 CASTIGAGNTEAFF
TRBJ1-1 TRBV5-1 CASSFEAGLQNTEAFF
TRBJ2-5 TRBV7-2 CASSLSGSRQETQYF
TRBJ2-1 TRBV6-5 CASSSTEARNEQFF
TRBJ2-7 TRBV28 CASSGVAGVGNYEQYF
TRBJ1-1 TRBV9 CASSSTANTEAFF
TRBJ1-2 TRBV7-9 CASSHDGRTNYGYTF
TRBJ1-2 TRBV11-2 CASSPAPGAKQYGYTF
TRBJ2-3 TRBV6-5 CASRDPGQTTDTQYF
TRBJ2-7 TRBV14 CASSQEEQVFYEQYF
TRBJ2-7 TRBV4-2 CASSQEASGSYEQYF
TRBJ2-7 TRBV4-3 CASSQGGAALEQYF
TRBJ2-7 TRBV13 CASSLGWRERAF
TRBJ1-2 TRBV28 CASCREGYGYTF
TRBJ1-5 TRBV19 CASSMGASQPQHF
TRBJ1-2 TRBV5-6 CASNYYGDSTNYGYTF
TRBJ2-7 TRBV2 CASRVTSGIYEQYF
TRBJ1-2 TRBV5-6 CASSLGGDYGYTF
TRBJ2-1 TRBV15 CATSRDGGEGYNEQFF
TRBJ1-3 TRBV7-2 CASSPGGNTIYF
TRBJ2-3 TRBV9 CASSAKGRRTDTQYF
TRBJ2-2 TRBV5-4 CASSLVTGAGELFF
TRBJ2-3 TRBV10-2 CASGGQGLSTDTQYF
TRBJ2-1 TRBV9 CASSVTGSSYNEQFF
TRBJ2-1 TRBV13 CASSSVVGGSYNEQFF
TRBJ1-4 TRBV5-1 CASSFQGAGEKLFF
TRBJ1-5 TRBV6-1 CASSASRGSNQPQHF
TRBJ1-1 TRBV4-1 CASSKTGGTEAFF
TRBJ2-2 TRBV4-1 CASSRSLLRDRGNTGELFF
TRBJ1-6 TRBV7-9 CASSFDRDNSPLHF
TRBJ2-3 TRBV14 CASSQGYFTDTQYF
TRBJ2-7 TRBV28 CASSLLGLAGAHEQYF
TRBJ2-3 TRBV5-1 CASSPGGAGGPDTQYF
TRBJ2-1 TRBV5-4 CASSFGQGAYNEQFF
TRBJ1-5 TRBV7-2 CASSFTGPRSNQPQHF
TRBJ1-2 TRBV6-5 CASSYRTGGYGYTF
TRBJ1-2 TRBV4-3 CASSQGPTAYTF
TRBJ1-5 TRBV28 CASSLQVKPQHF
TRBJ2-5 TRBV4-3 CASSQDAGLQETQYF
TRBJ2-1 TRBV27 CASSLALARNEQFF
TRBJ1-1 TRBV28 CASSLGTGSTEAFF
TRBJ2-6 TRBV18 CASSPGPGANVLTF
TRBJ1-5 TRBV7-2 CASSVAGNQPQHF
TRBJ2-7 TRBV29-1 CSVHWADSYEQYF
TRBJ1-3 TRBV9 CASSAGDRANEISGNTIYF
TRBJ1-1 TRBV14 CASSHRTGGETEAFF
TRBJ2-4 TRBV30 CAWTGDKNIQYF